The clone carrying this T cell receptor (beta chain) was seen once. Its antigen is unidentified. From 400 to 450 ng of RNA, a library with molecular barcoded alpha/delta and beta/gamma adaptors was made. From the reads, TCRdb called clonotypes with MiXCR, one entry per CDR3 protein. Of about 58,000 distinct CDR3 sequences in the sample, roughly an eighth were seen once. V was shortened by 5 bases and J by 6 bases, with 14 bases between the two germline ends. The CDR3 is 13 amino acids. Germline CDR1 reads DFQATT; CDR2 reads SNEGSKA (reference sequence). The data derive from a study of read filtering for tumor transcriptome and immune sequencing. Overall study context: Transcriptome libraries were built from DNase-treated RNA. Per sample, TCR-region reads ranged about 4.05 to 11 million by IR-seq, about 85 to 1,400 by RNA-seq.

Broader study findings: This fraction held mixed bone marrow immune cells after CD138-negative sorting.

Every patient had bone marrow sampled while the disease was active. The chain couples TRBV20-1 to TRBJ2-1; D remains ambiguous. This clonotype was sampled from a donor aged 40 or over with multiple myeloma. The sample comprised a population of CD138-negative cells sorted from bone marrow. The CDR3 sequence is CSARPLAGNEQFF. CDR3 bases: TGCAGTGCTCGTCCCCTCGCTGGCAATGAGCAGTTCTTC.